This entry concerns a single T cell receptor (beta chain). As yet, its antigen is unknown. The sample comes from a study of beta chain features in type 1 diabetes. Study context: The number of sorted cells examined across all samples was some 100 million.

By way of CD45RO/CCR7/CD25/CD127/CD95/CD27, the CD4+ regulatory, stem cell-like memory, central memory and naive cells were sorted. The study, taken as a whole, reports: More deletions and fewer insertions at VDJ junctions were found in patients with type 1 diabetes. PCR, the amplification step, might favor shorter templates, equally in patients and controls. Shortening that was moderate but significant affected the TCRB CDR3s of Type 1 diabetes patients in all four CD4+ subsets.

The isolated RNA, all of it, was reverse transcribed, so expressed TCRB transcripts were what got sequenced. TCRdb keeps only in-frame clones here, not all; method: immunoSEQ multiplex PCR. The data show 150,000 to 200,000 clones, roughly 60% seen once. V was trimmed by 2 bases and J by 2 bases, leaving 10 bases between them. The germline V gene encodes CDR1 SNHLY and CDR2 FYNNEI. The CDR3 length is 15 residues. The TCR originated in a young man with type 1 diabetes. The sequencing input was naive CD4+ T cells from blood. V gene TRBV2 combines with J gene TRBJ2-1, with D tentatively TRBD1 (5 bases). CDR3 in DNA: TGTGCCAGCAGTGAACAGGGAAATGCCTACAATGAGCAGTTCTTC. It translates to CASSEQGNAYNEQFF.